This T cell receptor beta chain was retrieved from a study of blood T cell repertoires in COVID-19. Across the whole study: Whether acute or convalescent, the COVID-19 samples came from the United States, Italy and Spain. T cells, B-cell-depleted T cells, or PBMCs provided the cDNA or gDNA that served as material.

Seattle participants joined during active infection and were tracked over time. CDR3 length: 17 amino acids. Germline values: CDR1 LGHNT, CDR2 FRNRAP. In the case of this clone: The germline gene is not matched at one end of the junction; a read error may be the cause.

Per the original methods: It was from reference gene primer amplification that nucleated cell counts were estimated. Repertoires were generated with immunoSEQ multiplex PCR, while TCRdb's copy carries only in-frame clones and drops some. Clone size and the V and J calls come from that table; the DNA yielded D and trimming. The sample carries under 110,000 clones, about 82% recorded once. Sequenced: peripheral blood. The source of this sequence is a man older than 75 with COVID-19, enrolled during active disease. The chain uses TRBV12-5 and TRBJ2-2; 9 bases are a match to TRBD1. The CDR3 coding sequence is TGTGCTAGTGGTTCCCCCCGGGACAGGGCCTTGGGACGGGGAGCTGTTTTT. It specifies CASGSPRDRALGRGAVF.